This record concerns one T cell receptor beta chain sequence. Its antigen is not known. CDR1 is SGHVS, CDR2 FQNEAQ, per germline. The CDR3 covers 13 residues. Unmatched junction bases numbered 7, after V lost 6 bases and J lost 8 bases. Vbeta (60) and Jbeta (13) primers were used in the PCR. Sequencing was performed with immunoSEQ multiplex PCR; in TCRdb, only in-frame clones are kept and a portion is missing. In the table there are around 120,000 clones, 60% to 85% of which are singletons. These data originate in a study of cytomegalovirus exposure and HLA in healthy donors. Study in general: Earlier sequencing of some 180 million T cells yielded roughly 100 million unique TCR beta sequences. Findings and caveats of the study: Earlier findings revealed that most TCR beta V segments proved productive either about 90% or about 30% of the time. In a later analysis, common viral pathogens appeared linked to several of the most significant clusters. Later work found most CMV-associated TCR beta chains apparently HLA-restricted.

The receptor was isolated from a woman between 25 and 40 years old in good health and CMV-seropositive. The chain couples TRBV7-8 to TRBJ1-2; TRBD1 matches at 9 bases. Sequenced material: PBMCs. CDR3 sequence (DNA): TGTGCCAGCAGTCAAGGGACAGGGCCCGGCTACACCTTC. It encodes CASSQGTGPGYTF.